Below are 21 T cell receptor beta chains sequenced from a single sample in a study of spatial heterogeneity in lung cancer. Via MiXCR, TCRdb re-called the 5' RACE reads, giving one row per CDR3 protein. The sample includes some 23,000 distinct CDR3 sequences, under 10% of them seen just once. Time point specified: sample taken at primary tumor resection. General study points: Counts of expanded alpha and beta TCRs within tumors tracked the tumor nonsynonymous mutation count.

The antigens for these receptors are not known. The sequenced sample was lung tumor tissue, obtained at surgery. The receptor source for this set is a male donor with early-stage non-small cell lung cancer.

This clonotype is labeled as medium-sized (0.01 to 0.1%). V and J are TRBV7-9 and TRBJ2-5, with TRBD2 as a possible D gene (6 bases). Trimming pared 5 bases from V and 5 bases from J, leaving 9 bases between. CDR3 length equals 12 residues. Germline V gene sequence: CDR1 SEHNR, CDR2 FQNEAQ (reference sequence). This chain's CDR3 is CASSRTKETQYF. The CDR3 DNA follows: TGTGCCAGCAGCCGGACTAAGGAGACCCAGTACTTC. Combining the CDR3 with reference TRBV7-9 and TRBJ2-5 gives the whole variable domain DTGVSQNPRHKITKRGQNVTFRCDPISEHNRLYWYRQTLGQGPEFLTYFQNEAQLEKSRLLSDRFSAERPKGSFSTLEIQRTEQGDSAMYLCASSRTKETQYFGPGTRLLVL.

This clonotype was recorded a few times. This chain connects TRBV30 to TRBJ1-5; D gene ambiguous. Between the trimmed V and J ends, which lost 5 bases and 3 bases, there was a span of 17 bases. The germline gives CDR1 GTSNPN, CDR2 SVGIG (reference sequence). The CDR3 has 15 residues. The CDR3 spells CAWGSPGKNNQPQHF. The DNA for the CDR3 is TGTGCCTGGGGTTCCCCAGGCAAAAACAATCAGCCCCAGCATTTT. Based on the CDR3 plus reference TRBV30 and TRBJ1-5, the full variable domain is SQTIHQWPATLVQPVGSPLSLECTVEGTSNPNLYWYRQAAGRGLQLLFYSVGIGQISSEVPQNLSASRPQDRQFILSSKKLLLSDSGFYLCAWGSPGKNNQPQHFGDGTRLSIL.

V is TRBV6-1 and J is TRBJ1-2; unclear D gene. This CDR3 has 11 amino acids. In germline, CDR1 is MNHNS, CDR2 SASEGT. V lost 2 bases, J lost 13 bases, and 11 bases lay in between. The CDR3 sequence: CASSELGFFTF. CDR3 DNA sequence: TGTGCCAGCAGTGAACTGGGGTTCTTCACCTTC.

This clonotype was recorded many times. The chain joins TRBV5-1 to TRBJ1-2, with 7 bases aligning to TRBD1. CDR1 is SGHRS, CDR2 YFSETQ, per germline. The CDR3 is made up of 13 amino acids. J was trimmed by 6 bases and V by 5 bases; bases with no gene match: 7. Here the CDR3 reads CASRLDRDNGYTF. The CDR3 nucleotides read TGCGCCAGCAGACTCGACAGGGATAATGGCTACACCTTC. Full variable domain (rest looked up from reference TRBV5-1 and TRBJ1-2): KAGVTQTPRYLIKTRGQQVTLSCSPISGHRSVSWYQQTPGQGLQFLFEYFSETQRNKGNFPGRFSGRQFSNSRSEMNVSTLELGDSALYLCASRLDRDNGYTFGSGTRLTVV.

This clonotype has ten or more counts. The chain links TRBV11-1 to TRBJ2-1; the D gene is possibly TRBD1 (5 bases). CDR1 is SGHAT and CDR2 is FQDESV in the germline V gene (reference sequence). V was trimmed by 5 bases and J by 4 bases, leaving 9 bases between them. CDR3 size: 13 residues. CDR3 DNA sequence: TGTGCCAGCAGCCCCCGACAGTACAATGAGCAGTTCTTC. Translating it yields CASSPRQYNEQFF.

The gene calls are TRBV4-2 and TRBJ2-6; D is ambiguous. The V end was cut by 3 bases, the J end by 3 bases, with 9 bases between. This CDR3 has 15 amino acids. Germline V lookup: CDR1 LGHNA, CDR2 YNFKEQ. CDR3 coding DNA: TGTGCCAGCAGCCAGAGGTCGGGTGGGGCCAACGTCCTGACTTTC. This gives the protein CASSQRSGGANVLTF.

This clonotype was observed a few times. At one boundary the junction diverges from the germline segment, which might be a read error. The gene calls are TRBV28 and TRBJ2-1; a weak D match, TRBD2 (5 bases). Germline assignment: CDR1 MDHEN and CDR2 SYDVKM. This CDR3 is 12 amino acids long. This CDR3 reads CVSSRSGNEQFF. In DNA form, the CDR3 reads TGTGTCAGCAGCCGAAGCGGCAATGAGCAGTTCTTC.

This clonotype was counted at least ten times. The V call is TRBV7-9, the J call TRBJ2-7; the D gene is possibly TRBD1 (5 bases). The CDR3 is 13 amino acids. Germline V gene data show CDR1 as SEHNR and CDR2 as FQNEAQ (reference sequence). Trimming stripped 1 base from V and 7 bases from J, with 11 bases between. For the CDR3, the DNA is TGTGCCAGCAGCTTAGAGGGGCCCGGGGAGCAGTACTTC. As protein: CASSLEGPGEQYF.

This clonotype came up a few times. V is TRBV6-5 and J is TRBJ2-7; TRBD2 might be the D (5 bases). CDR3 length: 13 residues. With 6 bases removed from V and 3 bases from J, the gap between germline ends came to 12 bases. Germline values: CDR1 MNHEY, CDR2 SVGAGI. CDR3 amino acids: CASSQSRDYEQYF. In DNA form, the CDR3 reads TGTGCCAGCAGCCAATCCCGGGACTACGAGCAGTACTTC.

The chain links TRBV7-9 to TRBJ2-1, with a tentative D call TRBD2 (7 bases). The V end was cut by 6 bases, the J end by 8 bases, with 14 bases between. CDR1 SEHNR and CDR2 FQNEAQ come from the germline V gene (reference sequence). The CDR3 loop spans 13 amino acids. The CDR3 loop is CASRKGGEDEQFF. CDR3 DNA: TGTGCCAGCAGGAAAGGGGGGGAGGATGAGCAGTTCTTC.

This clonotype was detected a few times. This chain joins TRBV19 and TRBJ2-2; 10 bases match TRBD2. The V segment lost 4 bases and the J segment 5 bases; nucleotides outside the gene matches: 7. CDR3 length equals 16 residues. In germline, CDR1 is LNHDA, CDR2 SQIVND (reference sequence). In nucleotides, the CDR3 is TGTGCCAGTAGTAGGCTAGCGGGAGTTGGGACCGGGGAGCTGTTTTTT. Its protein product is CASSRLAGVGTGELFF.

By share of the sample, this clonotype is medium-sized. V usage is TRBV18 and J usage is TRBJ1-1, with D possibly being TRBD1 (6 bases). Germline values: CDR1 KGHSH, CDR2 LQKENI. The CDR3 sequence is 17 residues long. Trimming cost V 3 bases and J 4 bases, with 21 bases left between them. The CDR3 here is CASSPGVRGGLSTEAFF. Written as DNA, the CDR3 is TGTGCCAGCTCACCTGGGGTAAGGGGGGGACTATCCACTGAAGCTTTCTTT. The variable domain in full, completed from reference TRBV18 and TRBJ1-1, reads NAGVMQNPRHLVRRRGQEARLRCSPMKGHSHVYWYRQLPEEGLKFMVYLQKENIIDESGMPKERFSAEFPKEGPSILRIQQVVRGDSAAYFCASSPGVRGGLSTEAFFGQGTRLTVV.

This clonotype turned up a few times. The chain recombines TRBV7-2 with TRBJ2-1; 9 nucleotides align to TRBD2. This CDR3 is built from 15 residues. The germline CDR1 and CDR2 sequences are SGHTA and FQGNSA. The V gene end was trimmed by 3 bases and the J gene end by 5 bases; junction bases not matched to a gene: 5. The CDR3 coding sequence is TGTGCCAGCAGCTTCCGTAGCGGGGGTAACAATGAGCAGTTCTTC. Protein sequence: CASSFRSGGNNEQFF.

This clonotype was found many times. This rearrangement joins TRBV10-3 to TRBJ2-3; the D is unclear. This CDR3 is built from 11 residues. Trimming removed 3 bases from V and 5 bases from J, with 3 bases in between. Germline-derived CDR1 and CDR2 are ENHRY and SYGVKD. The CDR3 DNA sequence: TGTGCCATCAGTGATGGAGATACGCAGTATTTT. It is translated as CAISDGDTQYF.

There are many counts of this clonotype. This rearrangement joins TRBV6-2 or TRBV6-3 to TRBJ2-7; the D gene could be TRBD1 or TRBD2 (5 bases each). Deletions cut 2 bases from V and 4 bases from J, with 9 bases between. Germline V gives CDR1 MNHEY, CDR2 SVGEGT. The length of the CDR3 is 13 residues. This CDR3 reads CASSYRDAYEQYF. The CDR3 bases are TGTGCCAGCAGTTACAGGGACGCGTACGAGCAGTACTTC.

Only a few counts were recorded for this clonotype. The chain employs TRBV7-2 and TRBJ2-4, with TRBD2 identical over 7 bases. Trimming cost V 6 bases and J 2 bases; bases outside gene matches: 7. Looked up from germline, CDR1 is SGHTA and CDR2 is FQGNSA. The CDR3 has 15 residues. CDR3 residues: CASSPGGSSKNIQYF. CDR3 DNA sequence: TGTGCCAGCAGTCCGGGCGGGAGTTCCAAAAACATTCAGTACTTC.

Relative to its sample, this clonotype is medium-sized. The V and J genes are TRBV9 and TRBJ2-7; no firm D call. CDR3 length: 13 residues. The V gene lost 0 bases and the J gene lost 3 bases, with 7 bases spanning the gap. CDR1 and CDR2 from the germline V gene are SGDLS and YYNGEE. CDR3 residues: CASSVGSDYEQYF. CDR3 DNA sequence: TGTGCCAGCAGCGTAGGGTCCGACTACGAGCAGTACTTC. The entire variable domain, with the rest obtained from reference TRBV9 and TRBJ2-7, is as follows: DSGVTQTPKHLITATGQRVTLRCSPRSGDLSVYWYQQSLDQGLQFLIQYYNGEERAKGNILERFSAQQFPDLHSELNLSSLELGDSALYFCASSVGSDYEQYFGPGTRLTVT.

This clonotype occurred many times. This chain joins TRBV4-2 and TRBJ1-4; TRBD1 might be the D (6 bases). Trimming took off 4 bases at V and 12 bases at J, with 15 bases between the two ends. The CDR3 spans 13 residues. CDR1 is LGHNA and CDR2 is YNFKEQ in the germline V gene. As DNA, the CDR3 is TGTGCCAGCAGCCTAGGGGGGGAGGAGCAACTGTTTTTT. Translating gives CASSLGGEEQLFF.

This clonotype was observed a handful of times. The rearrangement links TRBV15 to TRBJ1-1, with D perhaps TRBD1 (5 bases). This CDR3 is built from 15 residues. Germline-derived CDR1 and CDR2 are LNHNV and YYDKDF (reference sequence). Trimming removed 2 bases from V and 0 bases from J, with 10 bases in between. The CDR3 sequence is CATSRPTVMNTEAFF. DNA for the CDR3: TGTGCCACCAGCAGACCGACAGTTATGAACACTGAAGCTTTCTTT.

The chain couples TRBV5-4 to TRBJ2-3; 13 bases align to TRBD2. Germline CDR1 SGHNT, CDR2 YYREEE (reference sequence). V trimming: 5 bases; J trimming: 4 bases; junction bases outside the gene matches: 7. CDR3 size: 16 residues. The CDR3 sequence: CASRGTSGGAPDTQYF. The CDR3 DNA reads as TGTGCCAGCAGGGGCACTAGCGGGGGGGCCCCAGATACGCAGTATTTT.

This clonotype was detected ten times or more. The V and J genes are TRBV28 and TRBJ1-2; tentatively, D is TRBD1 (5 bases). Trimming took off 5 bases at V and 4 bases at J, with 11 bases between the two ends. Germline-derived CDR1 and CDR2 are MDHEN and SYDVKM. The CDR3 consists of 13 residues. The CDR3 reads CASSRSRAYGYTF. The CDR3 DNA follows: TGTGCCAGCAGTAGATCCAGGGCCTATGGCTACACCTTC.